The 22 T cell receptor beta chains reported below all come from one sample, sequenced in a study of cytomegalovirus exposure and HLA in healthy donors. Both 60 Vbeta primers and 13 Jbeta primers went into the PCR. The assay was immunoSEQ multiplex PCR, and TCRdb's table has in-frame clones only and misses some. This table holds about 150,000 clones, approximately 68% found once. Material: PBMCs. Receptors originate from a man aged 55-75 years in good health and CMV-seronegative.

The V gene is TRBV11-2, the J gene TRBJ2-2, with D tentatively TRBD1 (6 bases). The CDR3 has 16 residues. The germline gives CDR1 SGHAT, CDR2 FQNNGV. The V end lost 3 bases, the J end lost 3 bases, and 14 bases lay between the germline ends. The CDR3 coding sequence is TGTGCCAGCAGCTTCGCGGCACAGGGTCACACCGGGGAGCTGTTTTTT. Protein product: CASSFAAQGHTGELFF. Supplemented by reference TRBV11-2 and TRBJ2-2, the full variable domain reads EAGVAQSPRYKIIEKRQSVAFWCNPISGHATLYWYQQILGQGPKLLIQFQNNGVVDDSQLPKDRFSAERLKGVDSTLKIQPAKLEDSAVYLCASSFAAQGHTGELFFGEGSRLTVL.

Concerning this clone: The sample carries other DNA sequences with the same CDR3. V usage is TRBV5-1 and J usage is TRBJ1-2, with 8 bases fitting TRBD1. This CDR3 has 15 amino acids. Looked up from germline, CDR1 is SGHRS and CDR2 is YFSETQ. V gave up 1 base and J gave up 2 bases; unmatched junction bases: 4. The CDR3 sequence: CASSLTGGENYGYTF. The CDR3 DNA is TGCGCCAGCAGCTTGACAGGGGGAGAGAACTATGGCTACACCTTC.

CDR3 sequence reads: CAISESRSSGRLYEQYF. In DNA form, the CDR3 reads TGTGCCATCAGTGAGTCGCGGAGTAGCGGGAGGTTATACGAGCAGTACTTC. J is TRBJ2-7 and V is TRBV10-3; 10 nucleotides agree with TRBD2. This CDR3 is 17 amino acids long. In germline, CDR1 is ENHRY, CDR2 SYGVKD. Germline trimming cut 0 bases from V and 4 bases from J; bases unmatched to any gene: 9.

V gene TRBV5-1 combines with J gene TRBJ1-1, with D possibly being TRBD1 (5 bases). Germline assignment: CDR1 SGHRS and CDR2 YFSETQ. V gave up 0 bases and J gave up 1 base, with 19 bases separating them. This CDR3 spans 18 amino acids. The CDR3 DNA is TGCGCCAGCAGCTTGGCCTTAGGGGCCTCGACAGAGAACACTGAAGCTTTCTTT. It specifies CASSLALGASTENTEAFF.

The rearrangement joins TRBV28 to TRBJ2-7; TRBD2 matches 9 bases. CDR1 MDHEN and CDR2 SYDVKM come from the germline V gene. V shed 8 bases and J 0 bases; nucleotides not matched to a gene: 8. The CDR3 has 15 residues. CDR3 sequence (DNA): TGTGCCAGCGCTGCGGGAGGGCCCGACTCCTACGAGCAGTACTTC. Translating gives CASAAGGPDSYEQYF. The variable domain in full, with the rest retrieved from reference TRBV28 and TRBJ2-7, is DVKVTQSSRYLVKRTGEKVFLECVQDMDHENMFWYRQDPGLGLRLIYFSYDVKMKEKGDIPEGYSVSREKKERFSLILESASTNQTSMYLCASAAGGPDSYEQYFGPGTRLTVT.

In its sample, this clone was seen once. DNA of the CDR3: TGTGCCAGCAGTGGCACAGGGGGCTCAGGACAGCCCCAGCATTTT. This encodes CASSGTGGSGQPQHF. The chain employs TRBV2 and TRBJ1-5; 9 nucleotides match TRBD1. V was pared by 4 bases and J by 7 bases, with 8 bases of the junction left unmatched. Looked up from germline, CDR1 is SNHLY and CDR2 is FYNNEI. This CDR3 contains 15 residues.

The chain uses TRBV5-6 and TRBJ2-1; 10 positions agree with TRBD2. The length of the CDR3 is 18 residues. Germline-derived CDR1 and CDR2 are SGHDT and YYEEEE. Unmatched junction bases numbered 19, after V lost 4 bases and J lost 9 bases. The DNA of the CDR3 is TGTGCCAGCAGCCTTAAGGAGAGCGGGAGGGGGGGATCGGGTGAGCAGTTCTTC. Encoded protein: CASSLKESGRGGSGEQFF.

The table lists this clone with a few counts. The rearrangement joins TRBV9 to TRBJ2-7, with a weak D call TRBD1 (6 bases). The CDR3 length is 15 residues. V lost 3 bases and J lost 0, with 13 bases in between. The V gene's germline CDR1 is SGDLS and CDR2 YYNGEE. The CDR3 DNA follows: TGTGCCAGCAGCGCAATCCAGGACAGCTCCTACGAGCAGTACTTC. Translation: CASSAIQDSSYEQYF. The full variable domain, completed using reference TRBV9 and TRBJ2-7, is DSGVTQTPKHLITATGQRVTLRCSPRSGDLSVYWYQQSLDQGLQFLIQYYNGEERAKGNILERFSAQQFPDLHSELNLSSLELGDSALYFCASSAIQDSSYEQYFGPGTRLTVT.

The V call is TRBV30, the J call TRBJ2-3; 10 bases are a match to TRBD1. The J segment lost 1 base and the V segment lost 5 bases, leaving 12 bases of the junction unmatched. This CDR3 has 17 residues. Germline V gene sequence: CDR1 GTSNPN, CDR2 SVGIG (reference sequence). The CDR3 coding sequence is TGTGCCTGGGATCCGGGACAGGGGACATTCGGCACAGATACGCAGTATTTT. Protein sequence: CAWDPGQGTFGTDTQYF.

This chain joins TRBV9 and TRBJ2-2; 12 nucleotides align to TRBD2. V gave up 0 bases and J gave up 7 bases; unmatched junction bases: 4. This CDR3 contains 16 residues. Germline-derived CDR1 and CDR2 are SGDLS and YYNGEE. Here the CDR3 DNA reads TGTGCCAGCAGCGTAGGTCTAGCGGGAGGGGACGGGGAGCTGTTTTTT. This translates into CASSVGLAGGDGELFF.

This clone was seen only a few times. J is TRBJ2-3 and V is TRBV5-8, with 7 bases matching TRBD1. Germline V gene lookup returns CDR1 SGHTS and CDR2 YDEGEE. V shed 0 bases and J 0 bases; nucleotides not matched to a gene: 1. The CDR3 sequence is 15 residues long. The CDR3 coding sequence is TGTGCCAGCAGCTTGGAACAGGGGAGCACAGATACGCAGTATTTT. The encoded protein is CASSLEQGSTDTQYF.

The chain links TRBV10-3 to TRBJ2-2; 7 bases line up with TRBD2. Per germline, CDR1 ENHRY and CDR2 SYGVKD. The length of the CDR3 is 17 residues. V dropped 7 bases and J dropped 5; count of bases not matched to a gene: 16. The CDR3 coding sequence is TGTGCCATCAACCGGGGGGACGGCTTCCCTCCTACCGGGGAGCTGTTTTTT. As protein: CAINRGDGFPPTGELFF.

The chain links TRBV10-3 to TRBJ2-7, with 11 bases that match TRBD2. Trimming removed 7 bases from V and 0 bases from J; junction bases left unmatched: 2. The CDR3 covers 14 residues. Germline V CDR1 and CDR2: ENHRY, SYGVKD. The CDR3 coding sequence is TGTGCCATCATGGGGACTAGCGGCTCCTACGAGCAGTACTTC. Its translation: CAIMGTSGSYEQYF.

In nucleotides, the CDR3 is TGTGCCAGCAGCTTAGGGCTCTTGGGGACAGGGGAGAACACTGAAGCTTTCTTT. Translating it yields CASSLGLLGTGENTEAFF. The chain couples TRBV7-2 to TRBJ1-1, with TRBD1 matching over 10 bases. From germline, CDR1 is SGHTA and CDR2 FQGNSA. The CDR3 length is 18 residues. Unmatched junction bases numbered 9, after V lost 1 base and J lost 1 base.

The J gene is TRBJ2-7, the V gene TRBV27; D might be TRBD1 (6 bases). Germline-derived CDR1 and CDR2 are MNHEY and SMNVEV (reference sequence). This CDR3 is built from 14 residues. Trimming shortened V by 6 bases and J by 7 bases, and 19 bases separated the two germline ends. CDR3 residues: CASRPGQRPGEQYF. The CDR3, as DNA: TGTGCCAGCAGGCCTGGACAGAGACCAGGTGAGCAGTACTTC.

In nucleotides, the CDR3 is TGCAGCGTAGGTTCGGGACAGGGAACTGAAGCTTTCTTT. As protein: CSVGSGQGTEAFF. V is TRBV29-1 and J is TRBJ1-1; TRBD1 agrees at 9 bases. CDR3 length equals 13 residues. Germline-derived CDR1 and CDR2 are SQVTM and ANQGSEA. The ends lost 6 bases at V and 5 bases at J; junction bases unmatched: 7.

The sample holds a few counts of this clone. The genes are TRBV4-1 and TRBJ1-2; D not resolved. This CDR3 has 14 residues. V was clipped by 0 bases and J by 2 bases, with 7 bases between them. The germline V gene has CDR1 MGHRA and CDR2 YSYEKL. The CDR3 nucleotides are TGCGCCAGCAGCCAAGACGGGAGGAACTATGGCTACACCTTC. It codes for CASSQDGRNYGYTF.

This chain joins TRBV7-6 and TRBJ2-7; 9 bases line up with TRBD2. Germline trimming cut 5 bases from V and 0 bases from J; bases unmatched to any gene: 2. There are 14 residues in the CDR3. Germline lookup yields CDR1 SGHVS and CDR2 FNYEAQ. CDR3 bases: TGTGCCAGCAGCCAGACTAGCGGCTCCTACGAGCAGTACTTC. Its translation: CASSQTSGSYEQYF.

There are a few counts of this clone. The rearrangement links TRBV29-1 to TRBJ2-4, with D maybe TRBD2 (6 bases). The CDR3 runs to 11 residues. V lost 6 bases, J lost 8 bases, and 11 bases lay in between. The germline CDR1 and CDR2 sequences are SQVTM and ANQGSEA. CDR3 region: CSVRLGDIQYF. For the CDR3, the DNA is TGCAGCGTACGACTAGGAGACATTCAGTACTTC. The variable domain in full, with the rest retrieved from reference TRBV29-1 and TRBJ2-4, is SAVISQKPSRDICQRGTSLTIQCQVDSQVTMMFWYRQQPGQSLTLIATANQGSEATYESGFVIDKFPISRPNLTFSTLTVSNMSPEDSSIYLCSVRLGDIQYFGAGTRLSVL.

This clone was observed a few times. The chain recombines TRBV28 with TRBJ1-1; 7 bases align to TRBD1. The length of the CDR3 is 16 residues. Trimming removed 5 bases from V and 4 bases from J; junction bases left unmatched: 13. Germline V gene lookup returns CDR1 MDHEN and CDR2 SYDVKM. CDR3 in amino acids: CASSLPRDSLLTEAFF. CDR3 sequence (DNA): TGTGCCAGCAGTCTTCCTCGGGACAGCCTACTCACTGAAGCTTTCTTT.

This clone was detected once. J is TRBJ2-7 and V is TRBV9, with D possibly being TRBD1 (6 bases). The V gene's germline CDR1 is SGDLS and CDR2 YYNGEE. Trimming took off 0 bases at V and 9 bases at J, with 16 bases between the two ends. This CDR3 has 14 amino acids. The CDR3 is CASSVEDSGAGQYF. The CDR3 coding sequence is TGTGCCAGCAGCGTAGAGGACAGTGGAGCTGGGCAGTACTTC.

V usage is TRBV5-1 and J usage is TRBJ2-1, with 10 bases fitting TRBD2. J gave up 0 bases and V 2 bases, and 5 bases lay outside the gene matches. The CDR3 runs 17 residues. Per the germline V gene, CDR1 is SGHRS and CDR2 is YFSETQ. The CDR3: CASSLGTSVSSYNEQFF. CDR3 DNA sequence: TGCGCCAGCAGCTTAGGGACTAGCGTTAGCTCCTACAATGAGCAGTTCTTC.